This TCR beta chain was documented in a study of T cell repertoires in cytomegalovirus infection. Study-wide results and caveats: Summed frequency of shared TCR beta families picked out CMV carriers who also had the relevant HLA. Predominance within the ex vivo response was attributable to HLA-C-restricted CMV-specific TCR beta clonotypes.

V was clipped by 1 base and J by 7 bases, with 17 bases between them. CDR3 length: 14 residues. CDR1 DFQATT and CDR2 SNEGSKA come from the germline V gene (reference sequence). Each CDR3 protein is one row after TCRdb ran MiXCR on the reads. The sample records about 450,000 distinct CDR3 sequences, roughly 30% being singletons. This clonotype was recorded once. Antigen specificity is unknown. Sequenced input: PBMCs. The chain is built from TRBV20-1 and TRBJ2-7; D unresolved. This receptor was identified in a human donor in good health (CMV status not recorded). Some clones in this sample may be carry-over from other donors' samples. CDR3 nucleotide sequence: TGCAGTGCTAGAGGGTCCCGGGCTCCACGGGAGCAGTACTTC. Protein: CSARGSRAPREQYF.